Each of the 9 T cell receptor beta chains below was sequenced from the same sample in a study of cytomegalovirus exposure and HLA in healthy donors. PCR involved 60 Vbeta and 13 Jbeta primers. Method: immunoSEQ multiplex PCR; TCRdb's copy keeps in-frame clones and lacks some. The data contain under 200,000 clones, 78% of them singletons. Sequenced: PBMCs. All receptors derive from a woman in her thirties or forties in good health and CMV-seropositive.

The chain has TRBV19 and TRBJ2-3; weak D call: TRBD2 (5 bases). Trimming removed 3 bases at V and 2 bases at J, with 12 bases between. The CDR3 is 15 amino acids. The V gene's germline CDR1 is LNHDA and CDR2 SQIVND (reference sequence). The CDR3 sequence is CASSIMEVDTDTQYF. As DNA, the CDR3 is TGTGCCAGTAGTATTATGGAGGTCGACACAGATACGCAGTATTTT.

V and J are TRBV7-9 and TRBJ2-5, with D possibly TRBD1 on 5 matching bases. CDR3 length: 12 residues. Germline lookup yields CDR1 SEHNR and CDR2 FQNEAQ (reference sequence). The germline V and J ends were trimmed by 5 bases and 2 bases, with 6 bases remaining between them. Here the CDR3 DNA reads TGTGCCAGCAGCCCAGGGCAAGAGACCCAGTACTTC. This encodes CASSPGQETQYF.

This chain uses TRBV5-1 with TRBJ2-3; no firm D call. The CDR3 loop spans 13 amino acids. Germline CDR1 reads SGHRS; CDR2 reads YFSETQ. Trimming removed 6 bases from V and 3 bases from J, with 11 bases in between. The CDR3 DNA is TGCGCCAGCAACCGCTTAGATACAGATACGCAGTATTTT. Translating it yields CASNRLDTDTQYF.

This clone was seen only once. The chain couples TRBV6-5 to TRBJ1-5; D is ambiguous. The CDR3 has 14 amino acids. Trimming shortened V by 6 bases and J by 6 bases, and 15 bases separated the two germline ends. Germline V gives CDR1 MNHEY, CDR2 SVGAGI. The CDR3 DNA reads TGTGCCAGCAGCGGCGGGAGGGAAGGTCAGCCCCAGCATTTT. It encodes CASSGGREGQPQHF.

This clone was seen once. The rearrangement links TRBV7-3 to TRBJ2-3; D call uncertain. This CDR3 has 13 amino acids. V gave up 5 bases and J gave up 6 bases, with 12 bases separating them. Germline values: CDR1 SGHTA, CDR2 FQGTGA. This CDR3 reads CASSLEPRDTQYF. CDR3 sequence (DNA): TGTGCCAGCAGCCTAGAGCCGAGGGATACGCAGTATTTT.

J is TRBJ2-2 and V is TRBV21-1; the table's D call TRBD1 went unverified against the DNA. TRBV21-1 is assigned pseudogene status. The CDR3 contains 15 residues. CDR3 protein: CAREGGSPNTGELFF. CDR3 sequence (DNA): TGTGCCAGGGAAGGGGGATCCCCTAACACCGGGGAGCTGTTTTTT.

The chain couples TRBV7-3 to TRBJ2-1; 8 nucleotides agree with TRBD2. The CDR3 consists of 15 residues. The germline CDR1 and CDR2 sequences are SGHTA and FQGTGA. The V segment lost 5 bases and the J segment 6 bases; nucleotides outside the gene matches: 9. CDR3 coding DNA: TGTGCCAGCAGCCGGACGGGGGGGCCGATCAATGAGCAGTTCTTC. Translated, it gives CASSRTGGPINEQFF.

The genes are TRBV28 and TRBJ1-6; no firm D call. Trimming pared 7 bases from V and 4 bases from J, leaving 11 bases between. CDR1 MDHEN and CDR2 SYDVKM come from the germline V gene. The CDR3 has 14 residues. The CDR3 region is CASKLRDYNSPLHF. In DNA form, the CDR3 reads TGTGCCAGCAAGCTCCGGGATTATAATTCACCCCTCCACTTT.

The V and J genes are TRBV5-1 and TRBJ1-1, with D unresolved. V lost 0 bases to trimming and J lost 10 bases, with 19 bases between them. Germline CDR1 is SGHRS and CDR2 is YFSETQ. There are 15 residues in the CDR3. The CDR3 here is CASSLARRAWEGAFF. CDR3 bases: TGCGCCAGCAGCTTGGCCCGTCGAGCGTGGGAGGGAGCTTTCTTT.